This section outlines one TCR beta chain sequence together with its context. One end of the junction does not line up with germline, which may come from a read error. This sample was taken from a study of blood T cell repertoires in COVID-19. The data were produced by immunoSEQ multiplex PCR, yet TCRdb's version contains in-frame clones alone and is incomplete. The top ten hold about 1.6% of the sample, which has around 250,000 clones, roughly 86% seen once. The germline V gene has CDR1 GTSNPN and CDR2 SVGIG (reference sequence). The CDR3 length is 15 residues. This clonotype originated in a woman aged 50 to 65 who had recovered from COVID-19. The sequenced material came from PBMCs or T cells enriched from blood (not recorded which). The J gene is TRBJ2-2, the V gene TRBV30, with 10 bases fitting TRBD1. CDR3 in DNA: TGTGCCTGGAGGGGACAGGGGACGAAGACCGGGGAGCTGTTTTTT. Protein: CAWRGQGTKTGELFF.